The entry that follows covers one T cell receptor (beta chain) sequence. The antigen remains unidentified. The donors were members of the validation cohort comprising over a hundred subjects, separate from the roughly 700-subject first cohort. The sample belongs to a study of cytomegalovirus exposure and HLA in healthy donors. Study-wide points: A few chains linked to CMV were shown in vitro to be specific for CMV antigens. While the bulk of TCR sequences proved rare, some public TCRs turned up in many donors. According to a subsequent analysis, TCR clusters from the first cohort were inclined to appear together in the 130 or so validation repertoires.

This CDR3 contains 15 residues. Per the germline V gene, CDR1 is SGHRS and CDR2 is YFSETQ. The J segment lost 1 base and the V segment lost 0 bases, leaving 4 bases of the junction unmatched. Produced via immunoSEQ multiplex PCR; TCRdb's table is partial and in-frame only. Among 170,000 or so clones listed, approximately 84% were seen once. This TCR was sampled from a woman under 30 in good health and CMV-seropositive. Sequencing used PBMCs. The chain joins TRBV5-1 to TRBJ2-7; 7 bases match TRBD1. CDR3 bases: TGCGCCAGCAGCTTGGAGGGACAGCGGTCCTACGAGCAGTACTTC. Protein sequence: CASSLEGQRSYEQYF.